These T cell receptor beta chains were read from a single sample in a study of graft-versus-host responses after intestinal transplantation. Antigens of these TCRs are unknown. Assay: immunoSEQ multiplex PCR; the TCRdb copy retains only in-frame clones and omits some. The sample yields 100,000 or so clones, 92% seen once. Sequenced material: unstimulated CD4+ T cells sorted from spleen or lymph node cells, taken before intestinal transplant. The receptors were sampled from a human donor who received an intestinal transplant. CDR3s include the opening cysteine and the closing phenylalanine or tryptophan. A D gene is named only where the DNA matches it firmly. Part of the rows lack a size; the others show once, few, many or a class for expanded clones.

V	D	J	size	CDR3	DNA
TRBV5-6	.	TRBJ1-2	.	CASRIAGGADGYTF	TGTGCCAGCAGGATTGCGGGGGGCGCGGATGGCTACACCTTC
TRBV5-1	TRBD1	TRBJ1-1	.	CASSPLTRDRGFNTEAFF	TGCGCCAGCAGCCCTCTAACCAGGGACAGGGGGTTTAACACTGAAGCTTTCTTT
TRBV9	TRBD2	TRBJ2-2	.	CASSVTLAGGTGELFF	TGTGCCAGCAGCGTAACTTTAGCGGGGGGCACCGGGGAGCTGTTTTTT
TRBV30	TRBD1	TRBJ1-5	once	CAWSADRGRPQHF	TGTGCCTGGAGTGCCGACAGGGGACGGCCCCAGCATTTT
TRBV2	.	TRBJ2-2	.	CASSVGVGELFF	TGTGCCAGCAGTGTCGGGGTCGGGGAGCTGTTTTTT
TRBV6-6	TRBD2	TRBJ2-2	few	CASSYGTSESGELFF	TGTGCCAGCAGTTACGGGACTAGTGAATCCGGGGAGCTGTTTTTT
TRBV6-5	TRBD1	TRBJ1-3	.	CASRLQGRTGNTIYF	TGTGCCAGCAGGCTACAGGGGAGGACTGGAAACACCATATATTTT
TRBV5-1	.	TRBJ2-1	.	CASSLGLDNEQFF	TGCGCCAGCAGCTTGGGGTTAGACAATGAGCAGTTCTTC
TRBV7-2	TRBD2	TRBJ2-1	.	CASSLVVRLAGGDEQFF	TGTGCCAGCAGCTTAGTAGTTCGGCTAGCGGGGGGGGATGAGCAGTTCTTC
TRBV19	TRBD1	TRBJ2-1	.	CASRDRGSNEQFF	TGTGCCAGTCGCGACAGGGGGTCGAATGAGCAGTTCTTC
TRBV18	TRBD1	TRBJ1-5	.	CASSQQGAPSQPQHF	TGTGCCAGCTCACAACAGGGGGCGCCGAGTCAGCCCCAGCATTTT
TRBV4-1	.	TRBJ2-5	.	CASSQGSDGRAQYF	TGCGCCAGCAGCCAAGGGTCCGACGGCCGGGCCCAGTACTTC
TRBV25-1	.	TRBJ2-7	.	CASSESTYEQYF	TGTGCCAGCAGTGAAAGCACCTACGAGCAGTACTTC
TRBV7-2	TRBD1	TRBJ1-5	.	CASSLVSGTGSNQPQHF	TGTGCCAGCAGCTTAGTGTCCGGGACAGGGAGCAATCAGCCCCAGCATTTT
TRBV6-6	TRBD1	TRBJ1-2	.	CASSVQGAGQGGYTF	TGTGCCAGCAGCGTACAGGGGGCAGGGCAGGGCGGCTACACCTTC
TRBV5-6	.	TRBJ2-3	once	CASSLFREMGHTDTQYF	TGTGCCAGCAGCTTGTTTCGCGAAATGGGGCACACAGATACGCAGTATTTT
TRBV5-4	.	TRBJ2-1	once	CASSLRAKLQGHEQFF	TGTGCCAGCAGCCTACGGGCGAAACTTCAGGGCCATGAGCAGTTCTTC
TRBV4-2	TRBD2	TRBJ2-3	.	CASSDGGVRADTQYF	TGTGCCAGCAGCGACGGGGGGGTGAGGGCAGATACGCAGTATTTT
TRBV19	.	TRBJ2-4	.	CASSSATGSQYF	TGTGCCAGTAGTTCAGCGACTGGATCGCAGTACTTC
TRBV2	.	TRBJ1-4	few	CASSEDSQRLNEKLFF	TGTGCCAGCAGTGAGGACAGCCAAAGACTTAATGAAAAACTGTTTTTT
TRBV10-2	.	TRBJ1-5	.	CASSGPGPVHF	TGCGCCAGCAGTGGGCCGGGTCCTGTACATTTT
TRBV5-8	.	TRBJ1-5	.	CASSLASAGGTQEHF	TGTGCCAGCAGCTTGGCCTCAGCAGGAGGGACGCAGGAGCATTTT
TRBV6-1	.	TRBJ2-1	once	CASGASPTSYNEQFF	TGTGCCAGCGGGGCCTCTCCTACCTCCTACAATGAGCAGTTCTTC
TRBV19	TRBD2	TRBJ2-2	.	CASSTSGTGELFF	TGTGCCAGTAGTACTAGCGGCACCGGGGAGCTGTTTTTT
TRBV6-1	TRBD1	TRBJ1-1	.	CASSAMIQGGAEAFF	TGTGCCAGCAGTGCCATGATACAGGGGGGAGCTGAAGCTTTCTTT
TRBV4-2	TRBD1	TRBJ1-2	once	CASSLRQGEYGYTF	TGTGCCAGCAGCCTACGACAGGGGGAGTATGGCTACACCTTC
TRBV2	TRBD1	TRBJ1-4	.	CASRQGFEKLFF	TGTGCCAGCAGACAGGGGTTTGAAAAACTGTTTTTT
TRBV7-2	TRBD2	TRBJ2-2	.	CASRLQAGVNTGELFF	TGTGCCAGCAGGCTTCAAGCGGGGGTTAACACCGGGGAGCTGTTTTTT
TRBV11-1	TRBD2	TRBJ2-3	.	CASSPPGSGGPSTDTQYF	TGTGCCAGCAGCCCTCCGGGTAGCGGGGGGCCTAGCACAGATACGCAGTATTTT
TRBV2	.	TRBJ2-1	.	CASSVGEQFF	TGTGCCAGCAGTGTCGGTGAGCAGTTCTTC
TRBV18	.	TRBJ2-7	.	CASSLQGTYEQYF	TGTGCCAGCTCACTCCAGGGGACCTACGAGCAGTACTTC
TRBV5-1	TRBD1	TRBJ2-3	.	CASSTSGGAGTDTQYF	TGCGCCAGCAGCACCTCAGGGGGCGCGGGGACAGATACGCAGTATTTT